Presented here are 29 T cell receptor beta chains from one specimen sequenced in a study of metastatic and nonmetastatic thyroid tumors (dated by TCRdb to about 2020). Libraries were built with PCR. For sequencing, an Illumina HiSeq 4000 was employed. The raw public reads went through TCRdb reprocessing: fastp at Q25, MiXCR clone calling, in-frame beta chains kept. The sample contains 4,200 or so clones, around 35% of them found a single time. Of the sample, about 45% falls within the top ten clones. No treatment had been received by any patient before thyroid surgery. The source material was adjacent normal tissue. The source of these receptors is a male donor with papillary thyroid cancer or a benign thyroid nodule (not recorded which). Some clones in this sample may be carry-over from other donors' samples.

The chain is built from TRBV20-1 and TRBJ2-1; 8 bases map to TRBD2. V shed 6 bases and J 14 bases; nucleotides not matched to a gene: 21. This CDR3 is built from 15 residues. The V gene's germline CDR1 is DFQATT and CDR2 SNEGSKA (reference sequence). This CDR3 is CSAKTGTRGYNVKFF. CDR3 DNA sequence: TGCAGTGCAAAAACCGGGACTAGAGGTTACAATGTGAAGTTCTTC.

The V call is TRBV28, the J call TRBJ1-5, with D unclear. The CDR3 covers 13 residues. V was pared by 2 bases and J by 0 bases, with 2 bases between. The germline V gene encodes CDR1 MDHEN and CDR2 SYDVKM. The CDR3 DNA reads TGTGCCAGCAGTTTAGATAGCAATCAGCCCCAGCATTTT. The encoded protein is CASSLDSNQPQHF.

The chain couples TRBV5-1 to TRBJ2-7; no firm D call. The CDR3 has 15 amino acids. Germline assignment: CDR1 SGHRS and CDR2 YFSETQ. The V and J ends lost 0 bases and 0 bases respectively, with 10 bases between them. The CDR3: CASSLGSGISYEQYF. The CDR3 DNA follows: TGCGCCAGCAGCTTGGGGTCAGGCATCTCCTACGAGCAGTACTTC.

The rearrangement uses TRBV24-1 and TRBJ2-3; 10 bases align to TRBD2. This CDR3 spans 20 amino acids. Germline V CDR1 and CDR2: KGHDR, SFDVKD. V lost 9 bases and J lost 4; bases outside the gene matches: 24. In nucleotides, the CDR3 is TGTGCCACCCGGACGAAGGGTCTAGCGGGAGTTAGTGGGCTCGCAGATACGCAGTATTTT. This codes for CATRTKGLAGVSGLADTQYF.

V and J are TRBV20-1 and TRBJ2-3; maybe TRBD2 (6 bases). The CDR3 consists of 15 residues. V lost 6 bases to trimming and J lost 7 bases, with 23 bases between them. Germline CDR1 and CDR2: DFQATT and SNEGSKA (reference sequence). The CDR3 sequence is CSAGDGGDIINTQYF. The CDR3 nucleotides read TGCAGTGCAGGGGATGGCGGGGATATAATAAATACGCAGTATTTT.

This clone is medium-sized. For the CDR3, the DNA is TGCAGTGCTAGGGTTGCGGGAGAGTGGAATACGCAGTATTTT. Translation gives CSARVAGEWNTQYF. The chain has TRBV20-1 and TRBJ2-3, with 7 bases aligning to TRBD2. CDR1 DFQATT and CDR2 SNEGSKA come from the germline V gene (reference sequence). V lost 3 bases to trimming and J lost 7 bases; unmatched junction nucleotides: 10. This CDR3 spans 14 amino acids.

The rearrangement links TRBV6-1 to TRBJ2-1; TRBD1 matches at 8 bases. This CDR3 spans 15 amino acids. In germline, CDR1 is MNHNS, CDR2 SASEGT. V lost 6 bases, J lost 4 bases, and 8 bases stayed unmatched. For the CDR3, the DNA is TGTGCCAGCAGACAGGGGGTAATTGGGTACAATGAGCAGTTCTTC. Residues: CASRQGVIGYNEQFF.

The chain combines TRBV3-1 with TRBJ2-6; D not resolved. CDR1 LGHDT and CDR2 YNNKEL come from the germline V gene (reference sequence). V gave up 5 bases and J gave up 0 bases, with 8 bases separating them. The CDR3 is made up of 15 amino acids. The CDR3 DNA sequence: TGTGCCAGCAGCTACAGCTTCTCTGGGGCCAACGTCCTGACTTTC. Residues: CASSYSFSGANVLTF.

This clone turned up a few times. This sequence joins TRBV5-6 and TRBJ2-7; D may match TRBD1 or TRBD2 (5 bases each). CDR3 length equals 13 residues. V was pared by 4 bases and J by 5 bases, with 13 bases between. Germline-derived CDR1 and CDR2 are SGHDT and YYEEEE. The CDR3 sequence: CASSPWGNHEQYF. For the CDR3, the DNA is TGTGCCAGCAGCCCTTGGGGGAACCACGAGCAGTACTTC. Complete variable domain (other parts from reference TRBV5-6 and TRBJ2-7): DAGVTQSPTHLIKTRGQQVTLRCSPKSGHDTVSWYQQALGQGPQFIFQYYEEEERQRGNFPDRFSGHQFPNYSSELNVNALLLGDSALYLCASSPWGNHEQYFGPGTRLTVT.

The chain's CDR3 is CASSLAGLAGVGASTGELFF. The CDR3 DNA reads as TGTGCCAGCAGCCTTGCGGGACTAGCGGGAGTTGGGGCGAGTACCGGGGAGCTGTTTTTT. The V and J genes are TRBV13 and TRBJ2-2, with 14 nucleotides matching TRBD2. V dropped 5 bases and J dropped 5; count of bases not matched to a gene: 16. Germline loops: CDR1 PRHDT, CDR2 FYEKMQ (reference sequence). CDR3 size: 20 residues.

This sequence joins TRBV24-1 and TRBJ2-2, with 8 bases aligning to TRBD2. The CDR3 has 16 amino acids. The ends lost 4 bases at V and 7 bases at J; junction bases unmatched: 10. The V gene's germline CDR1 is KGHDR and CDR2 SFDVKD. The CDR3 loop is CATSDSSGRGGGELFF. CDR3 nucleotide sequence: TGTGCCACCAGTGACTCGAGCGGGAGAGGTGGCGGGGAGCTGTTTTTT.

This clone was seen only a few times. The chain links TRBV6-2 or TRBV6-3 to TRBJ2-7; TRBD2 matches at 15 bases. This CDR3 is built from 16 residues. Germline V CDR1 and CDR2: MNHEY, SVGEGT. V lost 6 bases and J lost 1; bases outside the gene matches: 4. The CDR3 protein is CASRAGTSGRSYEQYV. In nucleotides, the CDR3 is TGTGCCAGCAGAGCCGGGACTAGCGGGAGGTCCTACGAGCAGTACGTC.

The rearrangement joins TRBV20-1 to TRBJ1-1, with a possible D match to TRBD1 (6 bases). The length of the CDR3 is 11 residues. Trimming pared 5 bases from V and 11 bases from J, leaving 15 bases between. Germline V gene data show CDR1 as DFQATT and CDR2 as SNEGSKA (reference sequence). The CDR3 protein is CSAGGTSGAFF. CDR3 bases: TGCAGTGCTGGAGGGACAAGTGGCGCTTTCTTT.

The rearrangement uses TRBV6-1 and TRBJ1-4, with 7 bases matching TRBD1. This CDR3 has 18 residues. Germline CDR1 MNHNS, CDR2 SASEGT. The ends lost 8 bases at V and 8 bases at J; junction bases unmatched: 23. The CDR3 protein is CASHLGQANPGKGEKLFF. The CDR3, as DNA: TGTGCCAGCCACCTCGGACAGGCTAACCCGGGGAAAGGGGAAAAACTGTTTTTT.

CDR3 DNA: TGTGCCTGGAGTGTCCGGCGGGGGGCTAGCACAGATACGCAGTATTTT. This translates into CAWSVRRGASTDTQYF. The chain links TRBV30 to TRBJ2-3; 8 nucleotides agree with TRBD2. In germline, CDR1 is GTSNPN, CDR2 SVGIG (reference sequence). The CDR3 has 16 residues. V shed 0 bases and J 0 bases; nucleotides not matched to a gene: 5.

The CDR3 nucleotides read TGTGCCAGCAGCTTACCAGGGGGCGGCTATGGCTACACCTTC. Translating gives CASSLPGGGYGYTF. V gene TRBV7-9 combines with J gene TRBJ1-2; 8 nucleotides agree with TRBD1. Germline V gene sequence: CDR1 SEHNR, CDR2 FQNEAQ (reference sequence). V lost 2 bases to trimming and J lost 4 bases; unmatched junction nucleotides: 3. CDR3 length equals 14 residues.

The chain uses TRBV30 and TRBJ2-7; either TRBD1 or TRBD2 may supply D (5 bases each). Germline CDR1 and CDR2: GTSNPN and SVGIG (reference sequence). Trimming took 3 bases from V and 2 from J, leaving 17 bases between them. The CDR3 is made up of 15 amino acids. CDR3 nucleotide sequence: TGTGCCTGGAGCAAGGGACCGGGCCCAGCCTACGAGCAGTACTTC. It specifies CAWSKGPGPAYEQYF. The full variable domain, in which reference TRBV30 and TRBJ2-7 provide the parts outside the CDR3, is SQTIHQWPATLVQPVGSPLSLECTVEGTSNPNLYWYRQAAGRGLQLLFYSVGIGQISSEVPQNLSASRPQDRQFILSSKKLLLSDSGFYLCAWSKGPGPAYEQYFGPGTRLTVT.

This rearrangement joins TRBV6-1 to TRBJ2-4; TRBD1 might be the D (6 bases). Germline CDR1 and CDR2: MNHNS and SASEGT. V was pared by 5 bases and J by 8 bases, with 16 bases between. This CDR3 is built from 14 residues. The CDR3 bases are TGTGCCAGCAGTCAATCGACAGGCACGTACATTCAGTACTTC. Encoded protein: CASSQSTGTYIQYF.

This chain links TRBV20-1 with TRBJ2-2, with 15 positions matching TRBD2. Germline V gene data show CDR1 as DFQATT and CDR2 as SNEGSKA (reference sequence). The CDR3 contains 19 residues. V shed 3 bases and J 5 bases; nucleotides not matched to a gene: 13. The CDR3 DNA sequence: TGCAGTGCTAGGGAAATTGGACTAGCGGGAGGGCCAGGGACCGGGGAGCTGTTTTTT. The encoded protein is CSAREIGLAGGPGTGELFF.

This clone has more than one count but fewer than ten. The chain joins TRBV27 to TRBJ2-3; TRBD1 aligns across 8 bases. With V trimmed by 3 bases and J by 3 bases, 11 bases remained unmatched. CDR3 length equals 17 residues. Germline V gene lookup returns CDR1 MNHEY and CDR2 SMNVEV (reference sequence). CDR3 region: CASSFTRTGKLTDTQYF. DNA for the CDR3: TGTGCCAGCAGTTTTACCCGGACAGGGAAATTAACAGATACGCAGTATTTT.

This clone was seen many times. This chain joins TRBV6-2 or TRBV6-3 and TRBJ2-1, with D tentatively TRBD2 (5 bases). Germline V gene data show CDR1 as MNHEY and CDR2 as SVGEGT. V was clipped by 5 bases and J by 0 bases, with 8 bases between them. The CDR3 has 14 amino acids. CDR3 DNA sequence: TGTGCCAGCAGTGCTAGCAGCTCCTACAATGAGCAGTTCTTC. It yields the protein CASSASSSYNEQFF.

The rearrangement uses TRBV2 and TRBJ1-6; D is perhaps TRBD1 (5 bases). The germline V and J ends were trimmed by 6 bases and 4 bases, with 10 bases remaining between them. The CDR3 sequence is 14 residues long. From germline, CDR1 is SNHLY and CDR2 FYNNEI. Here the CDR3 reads CASRRDAYNSPLHF. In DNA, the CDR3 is TGTGCCAGCAGAAGGGACGCATATAATTCACCCCTCCACTTT.

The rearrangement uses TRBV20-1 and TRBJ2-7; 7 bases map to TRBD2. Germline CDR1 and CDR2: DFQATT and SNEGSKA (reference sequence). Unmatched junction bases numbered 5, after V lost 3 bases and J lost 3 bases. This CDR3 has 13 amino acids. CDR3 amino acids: CSASRTSHYEQYF. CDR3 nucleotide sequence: TGCAGTGCTAGTCGGACTAGTCACTACGAGCAGTACTTC.

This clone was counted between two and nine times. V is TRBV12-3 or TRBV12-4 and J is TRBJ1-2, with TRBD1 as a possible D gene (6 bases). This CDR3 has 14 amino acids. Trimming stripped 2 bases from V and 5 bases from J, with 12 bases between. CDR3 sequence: CASSLWGARYGYTF. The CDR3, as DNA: TGTGCCAGCAGTTTATGGGGGGCGCGGTATGGCTACACCTTC.

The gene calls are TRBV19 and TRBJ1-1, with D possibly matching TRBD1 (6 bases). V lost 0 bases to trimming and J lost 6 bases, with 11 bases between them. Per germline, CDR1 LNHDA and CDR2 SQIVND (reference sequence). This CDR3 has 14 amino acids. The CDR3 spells CASSIDLSGAEAFF. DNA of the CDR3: TGTGCCAGTAGTATAGATCTATCAGGGGCTGAAGCTTTCTTT.

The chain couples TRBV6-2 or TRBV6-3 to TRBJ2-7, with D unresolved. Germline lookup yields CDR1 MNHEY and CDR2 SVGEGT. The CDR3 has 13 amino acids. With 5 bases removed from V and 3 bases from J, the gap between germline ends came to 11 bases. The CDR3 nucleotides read TGTGCCAGCAGTGAGGAACCATACTACGAGCAGTACTTC. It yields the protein CASSEEPYYEQYF.

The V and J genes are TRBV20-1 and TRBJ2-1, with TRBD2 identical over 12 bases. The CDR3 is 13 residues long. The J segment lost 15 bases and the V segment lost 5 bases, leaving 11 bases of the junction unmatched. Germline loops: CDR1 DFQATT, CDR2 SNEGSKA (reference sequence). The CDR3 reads CSAGGLAGTRPFF. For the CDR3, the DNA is TGCAGTGCTGGTGGACTAGCGGGGACAAGGCCGTTCTTC.

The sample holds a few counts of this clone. CDR3 DNA sequence: TGTGCCAGCAGTTTATTGAAGGAGAACACTGAAGCTTTCTTT. The encoded protein is CASSLLKENTEAFF. The genes are TRBV28 and TRBJ1-1; D ambiguous. V shed 1 base and J shed 1 base, with 7 bases lying between them. CDR3 length: 14 amino acids. Germline V gene sequence: CDR1 MDHEN, CDR2 SYDVKM.

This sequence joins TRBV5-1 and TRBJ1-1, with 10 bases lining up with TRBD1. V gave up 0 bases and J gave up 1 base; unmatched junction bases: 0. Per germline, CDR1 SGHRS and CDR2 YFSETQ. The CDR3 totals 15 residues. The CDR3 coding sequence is TGCGCCAGCAGCTTGGGGGACAGGGGGAACACTGAAGCTTTCTTT. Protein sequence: CASSLGDRGNTEAFF. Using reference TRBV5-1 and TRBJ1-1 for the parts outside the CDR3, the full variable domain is KAGVTQTPRYLIKTRGQQVTLSCSPISGHRSVSWYQQTPGQGLQFLFEYFSETQRNKGNFPGRFSGRQFSNSRSEMNVSTLELGDSALYLCASSLGDRGNTEAFFGQGTRLTVV.